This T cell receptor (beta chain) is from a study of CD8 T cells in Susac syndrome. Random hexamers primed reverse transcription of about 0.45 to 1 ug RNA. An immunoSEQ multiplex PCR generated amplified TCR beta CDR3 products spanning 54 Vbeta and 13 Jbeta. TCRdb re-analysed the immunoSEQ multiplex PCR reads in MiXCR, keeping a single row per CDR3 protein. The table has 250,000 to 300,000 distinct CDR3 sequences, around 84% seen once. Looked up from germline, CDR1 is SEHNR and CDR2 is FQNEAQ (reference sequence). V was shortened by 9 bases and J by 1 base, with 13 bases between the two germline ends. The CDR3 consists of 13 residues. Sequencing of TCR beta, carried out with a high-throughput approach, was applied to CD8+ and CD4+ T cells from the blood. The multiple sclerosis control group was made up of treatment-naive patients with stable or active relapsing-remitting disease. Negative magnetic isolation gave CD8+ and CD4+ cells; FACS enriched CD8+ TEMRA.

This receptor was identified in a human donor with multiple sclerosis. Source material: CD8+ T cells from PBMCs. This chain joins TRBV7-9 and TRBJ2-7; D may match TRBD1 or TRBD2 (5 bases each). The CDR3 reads CASRRDPSYEQYF. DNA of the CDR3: TGTGCCAGTCGCCGGGACCCTTCCTACGAGCAGTACTTC.